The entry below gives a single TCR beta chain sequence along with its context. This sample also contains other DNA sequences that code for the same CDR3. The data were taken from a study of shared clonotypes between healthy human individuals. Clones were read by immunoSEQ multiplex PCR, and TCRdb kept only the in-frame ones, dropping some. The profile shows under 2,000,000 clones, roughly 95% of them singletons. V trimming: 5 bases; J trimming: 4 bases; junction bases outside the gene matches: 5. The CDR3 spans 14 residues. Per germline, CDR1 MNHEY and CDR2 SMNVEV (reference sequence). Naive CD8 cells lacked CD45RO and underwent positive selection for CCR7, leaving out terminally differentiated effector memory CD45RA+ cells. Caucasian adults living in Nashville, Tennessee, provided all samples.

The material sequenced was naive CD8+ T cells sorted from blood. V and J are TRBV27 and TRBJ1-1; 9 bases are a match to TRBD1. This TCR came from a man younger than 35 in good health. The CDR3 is CASSPLTGGTEAFF. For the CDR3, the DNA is TGTGCCAGCAGTCCGTTGACAGGGGGCACTGAAGCTTTCTTT.